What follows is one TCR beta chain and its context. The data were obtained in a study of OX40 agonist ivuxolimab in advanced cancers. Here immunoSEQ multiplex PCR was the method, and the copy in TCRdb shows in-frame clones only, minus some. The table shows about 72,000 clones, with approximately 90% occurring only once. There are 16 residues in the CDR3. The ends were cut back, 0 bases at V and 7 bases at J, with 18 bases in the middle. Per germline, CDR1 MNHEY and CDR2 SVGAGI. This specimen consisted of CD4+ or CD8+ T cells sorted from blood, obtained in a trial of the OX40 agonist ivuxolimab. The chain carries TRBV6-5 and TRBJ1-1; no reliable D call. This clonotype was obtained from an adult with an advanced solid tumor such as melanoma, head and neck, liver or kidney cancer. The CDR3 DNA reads TGTGCCAGCAGTTACTCTGGCAGCTCGGCCCGAAATGAAGCTTTCTTT. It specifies CASSYSGSSARNEAFF.